The 21 T cell receptor beta chains presented below share a single source sample, sequenced in a study of blood T cell repertoires in COVID-19 (TCRdb year 2020). Libraries were prepared through the immunoSEQ multiplex PCR assay. Sourced from immuneACCESS, this table was stored by TCRdb with only in-frame sequences that have V and J called. A share of the clones is absent; for the studies checked, an unresolved V gene accounts for under half, and the remainder has no known explanation. The sample table records under 110,000 clones; about 91% of these occur just once. 17% of the sample comes from the top ten. Material: peripheral blood. These receptor sequences come from a man aged 45-65 years with acute or convalescent COVID-19.

The chain carries TRBV24-1 and TRBJ2-2; TRBD1 is a possible D gene (5 bases). CDR1 and CDR2 (germline): KGHDR, SFDVKD. The CDR3 has 14 amino acids. With 4 bases removed from V and 4 bases from J, the gap between germline ends came to 9 bases. As DNA, the CDR3 is TGTGCCACCAGTGAGGCAGGGCCCACCGGGGAGCTGTTTTTT. The encoded protein is CATSEAGPTGELFF.

The chain uses TRBV27 and TRBJ2-1; D is undetermined. Germline V lookup: CDR1 MNHEY, CDR2 SMNVEV (reference sequence). The ends were cut back, 3 bases at V and 5 bases at J, with 5 bases in the middle. The CDR3 is 12 residues long. CDR3 DNA sequence: TGTGCCAGCAGTTTTATCCACAATGAGCAGTTCTTC. It specifies CASSFIHNEQFF.

This chain links TRBV19 with TRBJ1-4; D is uncertain. V shed 3 bases and J shed 6 bases, with 14 bases lying between them. Germline lookup yields CDR1 LNHDA and CDR2 SQIVND (reference sequence). The CDR3 runs 15 residues. The chain's CDR3 is CASSMATSVDEKLFF. The CDR3 bases are TGTGCCAGTAGTATGGCCACAAGTGTGGATGAAAAACTGTTTTTT.

This sequence joins TRBV18 and TRBJ2-7; 9 bases align to TRBD1. J gave up 5 bases and V 6 bases, and 8 bases lay outside the gene matches. The CDR3 is 14 amino acids. Germline lookup yields CDR1 KGHSH and CDR2 LQKENI. The CDR3 coding sequence is TGTGCCAGCTCTCCGGGACAGGGACCGGACGAGCAGTACTTC. This codes for CASSPGQGPDEQYF.

The genes are TRBV7-6 and TRBJ2-5; 7 positions match TRBD1. Germline-derived CDR1 and CDR2 are SGHVS and FNYEAQ. Trimming at V came to 0 bases and at J to 3 bases, leaving 7 bases not matched to a gene. The CDR3 is 16 residues long. The CDR3 nucleotides are TGTGCCAGCAGCTTAGCCCCAGGACAGGTTAAAGAGACCCAGTACTTC. Residues: CASSLAPGQVKETQYF.

The chain employs TRBV2 and TRBJ2-3, with TRBD1 as a possible D gene (7 bases). The V gene lost 6 bases and the J gene lost 0 bases, with 13 bases spanning the gap. This CDR3 has 15 amino acids. Germline V CDR1 and CDR2: SNHLY, FYNNEI. DNA of the CDR3: TGTGCCAGCAGACCCAGGGGGACTAGCACAGATACGCAGTATTTT. It codes for CASRPRGTSTDTQYF.

The genes are TRBV7-2 and TRBJ1-1; D ambiguous. V was clipped by 1 base and J by 4 bases, with 10 bases between them. The CDR3 is 14 amino acids. Germline V lookup: CDR1 SGHTA, CDR2 FQGNSA. CDR3 DNA: TGTGCCAGCAGCTTAGTCGGCGGATCCACTGAAGCTTTCTTT. Protein product: CASSLVGGSTEAFF.

V is TRBV7-8 and J is TRBJ1-2; D call uncertain. Trimming took 0 bases from V and 4 from J, leaving 9 bases between them. The V gene's germline CDR1 is SGHVS and CDR2 FQNEAQ. This CDR3 region has 14 residues. The CDR3: CASSLAEGVYGYTF. In DNA, the CDR3 is TGTGCCAGCAGCTTAGCTGAGGGTGTCTATGGCTACACCTTC.

This clone was found a few times. This rearrangement joins TRBV19 to TRBJ1-3, with 7 positions matching TRBD1. CDR1 is LNHDA, CDR2 SQIVND, per germline (reference sequence). The V and J ends lost 4 bases and 0 bases, in that order; junction bases with no gene match: 9. The CDR3 has 17 residues. The CDR3 nucleotides are TGTGCCAGTAGTACCGCCCCCGGGACAGCCTCTGGAAACACCATATATTTT. It translates to CASSTAPGTASGNTIYF.

The chain recombines TRBV4-1 with TRBJ2-5, with TRBD2 identical over 10 bases. CDR1 MGHRA and CDR2 YSYEKL come from the germline V gene. The V segment lost 4 bases and the J segment 0 bases; nucleotides outside the gene matches: 5. The CDR3 totals 16 residues. The CDR3 here is CASSPPSGGYQETQYF. CDR3 coding DNA: TGCGCCAGCAGCCCGCCTAGCGGGGGATACCAAGAGACCCAGTACTTC.

The chain carries TRBV6-7 and TRBJ1-1; possible D gene TRBD1, 6 bases. TRBV6-7 carries the ORF label, with uncertain function. The CDR3 totals 14 residues. V was shortened by 6 bases and J by 8 bases, with 19 bases between the two germline ends. The CDR3 region is CASRQQGVGEEAFF. The CDR3 DNA sequence: TGTGCCAGCAGGCAACAGGGAGTAGGGGAGGAAGCTTTCTTT.

This chain joins TRBV7-2 and TRBJ2-5; perhaps TRBD2 as D (5 bases). Trimming stripped 1 base from V and 4 bases from J, with 13 bases between. The germline CDR1 and CDR2 sequences are SGHTA and FQGNSA. The CDR3 is made up of 15 amino acids. CDR3 DNA sequence: TGTGCCAGCAGCTTAGTAACTAGACTACGAGAGACCCAGTACTTC. This gives the protein CASSLVTRLRETQYF.

This clone was seen a single time. The rearrangement uses TRBV6-2 or TRBV6-3 and TRBJ1-5; D remains ambiguous. In germline, CDR1 is MNHEY, CDR2 SVGEGT. The V end was cut by 2 bases, the J end by 2 bases, with 13 bases between. The CDR3 consists of 16 residues. CDR3 region: CASSYRTGRGNQPQHF. Written as DNA, the CDR3 is TGTGCCAGCAGTTACAGAACCGGGAGGGGCAATCAGCCCCAGCATTTT.

The V gene is TRBV7-2, the J gene TRBJ1-5; unclear D gene. This CDR3 is 13 amino acids long. The V end was cut by 5 bases, the J end by 9 bases, with 14 bases between. Germline V gene data show CDR1 as SGHTA and CDR2 as FQGNSA. The CDR3 spells CASSPAGPGPQHF. Written as DNA, the CDR3 is TGTGCCAGCAGCCCCGCAGGCCCAGGGCCCCAGCATTTT.

The rearrangement uses TRBV11-2 and TRBJ2-7; 8 positions agree with TRBD1. CDR1 is SGHAT, CDR2 FQNNGV, per germline. V lost 3 bases to trimming and J lost 2 bases; unmatched junction nucleotides: 9. The CDR3 contains 16 residues. The CDR3 loop is CASSFEPGTGAYEQYF. CDR3 DNA sequence: TGTGCCAGCAGCTTCGAGCCCGGGACAGGTGCCTACGAGCAGTACTTC.

The CDR3 region is CASSTIPGQGLAKNIQYF. In nucleotides, the CDR3 is TGTGCCAGCTCAACCATCCCGGGACAGGGCCTAGCCAAAAACATTCAGTACTTC. This chain links TRBV18 with TRBJ2-4, with 9 bases aligning to TRBD1. The germline V gene encodes CDR1 KGHSH and CDR2 LQKENI. V dropped 5 bases and J dropped 0; count of bases not matched to a gene: 11. CDR3 length: 18 amino acids.

The J gene is TRBJ2-3, the V gene TRBV4-1; no clear D gene. The CDR3 has 17 residues. The V and J ends lost 3 bases and 2 bases respectively, with 18 bases between them. CDR1 and CDR2 (germline): MGHRA, YSYEKL. The CDR3 DNA reads TGCGCCAGCAGCCATCGAAGAAGCGTCCTCAACACAGATACGCAGTATTTT. It is translated as CASSHRRSVLNTDTQYF.

This sequence joins TRBV3-1 (or the pseudogene TRBV3-2) and TRBJ2-1, with D possibly being TRBD2 (5 bases). CDR1 LGHDT and CDR2 YNNKEL come from the germline V gene (reference sequence). V lost 2 bases to trimming and J lost 2 bases, with 10 bases between them. There are 15 residues in the CDR3. CDR3 DNA sequence: TGTGCCAGCAGCCAACCACTGCGGGCCTACAATGAGCAGTTCTTC. This sequence encodes CASSQPLRAYNEQFF.

The chain recombines TRBV19 with TRBJ2-6; D is perhaps TRBD1 (6 bases). V lost 4 bases to trimming and J lost 0 bases, with 7 bases between them. The germline gives CDR1 LNHDA, CDR2 SQIVND (reference sequence). CDR3 size: 15 residues. CDR3 residues: CASSKGHSGANVLTF. DNA for the CDR3: TGTGCCAGTAGTAAGGGACACTCTGGGGCCAACGTCCTGACTTTC.

The V call is TRBV5-6, the J call TRBJ2-3; TRBD2 agrees at 11 bases. In germline, CDR1 is SGHDT, CDR2 YYEEEE. The CDR3 is 16 amino acids. J lost 6 bases, V lost 4 bases, and 10 bases had no gene match. The CDR3 loop is CASSPETSGEWDTQYF. CDR3 in DNA: TGTGCCAGCAGCCCCGAGACTAGCGGGGAATGGGATACGCAGTATTTT.

The rearrangement links TRBV5-5 to TRBJ1-1, with 11 bases fitting TRBD1. The V gene's germline CDR1 is SGHKS and CDR2 YYEKEE (reference sequence). V lost 3 bases to trimming and J lost 2 bases; unmatched junction nucleotides: 3. The CDR3 runs 15 residues. CDR3 sequence: CASSSDRGLNTEAFF. The CDR3 DNA reads as TGTGCCAGCAGCTCGGACAGGGGGCTTAACACTGAAGCTTTCTTT.